This TCR beta chain was identified in a study of CD8+CD57+ T cells in acquired aplastic anemia. In the study overall: Quantities of DNA derived from sorted CD4+ and CD8+ cells averaged roughly 3.4 ug.

This clonotype was detected ten times or more. The study profiled TCR beta VDJ and CDR3 using genomic DNA as template. Each CDR3 protein is one row after TCRdb ran MiXCR on the reads. Seen here are hundreds of thousands of distinct CDR3 sequences, 56% observed once, and the top ten hold roughly 1.3%. Trimming pared 5 bases from V and 5 bases from J, leaving 15 bases between. CDR1 and CDR2 (germline): MRHNA, SNTAGT. The CDR3 contains 14 residues. Patients chosen for sequencing had CD8+CD57+ cells that had expanded, as shown by flow cytometry. In all patients, the disease was severe acquired aplastic anemia.

Sequenced sample: sorted CD4+, CD8+, or CD8+CD57+ T cells (not recorded which) from PBMCs. The receptor's source is a human donor with aplastic anemia. V usage is TRBV6-4 and J usage is TRBJ1-2; D is perhaps TRBD1 (5 bases). For the CDR3, the DNA is TGTGCCAGCAGTAGGGACGCCGGTTTGTATGGCTACACCTTC. This sequence encodes CASSRDAGLYGYTF.